This TCR beta chain originates from a study of blood T cells in healthy people across ages. Study conclusions and caveats: It was not possible, with unsorted PBMCs, to conclusively compare naive and antigen-experienced cells. Investigators viewed diversity estimates from one million T cells as underestimates, the study reported.

Germline values: CDR1 DFQATT, CDR2 SNEGSKA (reference sequence). The CDR3 consists of 18 residues. The ends were cut back, 5 bases at V and 0 bases at J, with 25 bases in the middle. Donors each provided approximately 9.6 milliliters of peripheral blood. PCR was performed a second time for about 7 to 11 cycles using a sample-barcoded 5' primer and a J-beta primer mix. Each cDNA molecule was tagged by a template-switch adaptor with 12 random nucleotides. TCRdb re-derived calls from the 5' RACE reads in MiXCR, one entry per CDR3 protein. The table lists over 600,000 distinct CDR3 sequences, about 21% of them singletons. This clonotype showed up just a few times. Its target is not known.

The chain uses TRBV20-1 and TRBJ2-5, with D possibly being TRBD1 (5 bases). The source material was blood. The receptor's source is a man in his sixties or seventies in good health. Here the CDR3 DNA reads TGCAGTGCTTCTCCGAAGTCTCTCCTACAGGAGTACCAAGAGACCCAGTACTTC. This translates into CSASPKSLLQEYQETQYF.